Following are 31 T cell receptor beta chains from one sample sequenced in a study of monozygotic twins with inflammatory bowel disease. TCRdb reprocessed the 5' RACE reads, with one entry per CDR3 protein and no DNA. The repertoire table contains 330,000 or so distinct CDR3 sequences. The sample comprised blood. Receptor source: a human donor with ulcerative colitis or Crohn's disease, or a healthy co-twin of an affected twin (not recorded which).

The J gene is TRBJ2-1, the V gene TRBV7-9. This CDR3 region has 14 residues. Germline CDR1 reads SEHNR; CDR2 reads FQNEAQ (reference sequence). This CDR3 reads CASSLMTGENEQFF.

The chain joins TRBV5-1 to TRBJ2-7; TCRdb selects TRBD1, and the lack of DNA leaves this call unchecked. This CDR3 comprises 15 residues. From germline, CDR1 is SGHRS and CDR2 YFSETQ. Here the CDR3 reads CASSLGDRVGYEQYF. Full variable domain (remainder filled in from reference TRBV5-1 and TRBJ2-7): KAGVTQTPRYLIKTRGQQVTLSCSPISGHRSVSWYQQTPGQGLQFLFEYFSETQRNKGNFPGRFSGRQFSNSRSEMNVSTLELGDSALYLCASSLGDRVGYEQYFGPGTRLTVT.

The chain combines TRBV29-1 with TRBJ1-1; lacking DNA, the TRBD1 call made by TCRdb goes unchecked. The length of the CDR3 is 13 residues. Germline CDR1 SQVTM, CDR2 ANQGSEA. CDR3 in amino acids: CSGRTGSGTEAFF.

This sequence joins TRBV11-2 and TRBJ2-7; TCRdb's D call, TRBD2, is unchecked because there is no DNA. CDR3 length: 16 amino acids. Looked up from germline, CDR1 is SGHAT and CDR2 is FQNNGV. CDR3 region: CASSFPSGSGRSEQYF. The whole variable domain, remainder taken from reference TRBV11-2 and TRBJ2-7, is EAGVAQSPRYKIIEKRQSVAFWCNPISGHATLYWYQQILGQGPKLLIQFQNNGVVDDSQLPKDRFSAERLKGVDSTLKIQPAKLEDSAVYLCASSFPSGSGRSEQYFGPGTRLTVT.

The V and J genes are TRBV4-2 and TRBJ1-5. The germline V gene encodes CDR1 LGHNA and CDR2 YNFKEQ. This CDR3 comprises 12 residues. The CDR3 loop is CASSQANQPQHF.

The V and J genes are TRBV29-1 and TRBJ2-3; TCRdb selects TRBD2, and the lack of DNA leaves this call unchecked. The CDR3 contains 12 residues. Germline V gives CDR1 SQVTM, CDR2 ANQGSEA. This chain's CDR3 is CSLGLYTDTQYF.

The V call is TRBV11-2, the J call TRBJ2-1; the D call of TRBD1 rests on TCRdb alone, since no DNA is present to check it. Germline lookup yields CDR1 SGHAT and CDR2 FQNNGV. The length of the CDR3 is 14 residues. The CDR3 loop reads CASSLRQGVDEQFF.

The chain is built from TRBV15 and TRBJ1-1. The CDR3 consists of 13 residues. The germline CDR1 and CDR2 sequences are LNHNV and YYDKDF (reference sequence). CDR3 protein: CATSNGENTEAFF.

The chain couples TRBV5-6 to TRBJ1-2; TCRdb's D gene call, TRBD1, goes unchecked for lack of DNA. Per germline, CDR1 SGHDT and CDR2 YYEEEE. The CDR3 has 15 residues. The CDR3 protein is CASIMWTDKVLGYTF.

The chain has TRBV28 and TRBJ2-5. This CDR3 contains 15 residues. Germline V gene sequence: CDR1 MDHEN, CDR2 SYDVKM. The CDR3 here is CASSSVGQSQETQYF.

CDR3 in amino acids: CSAQVGGYNQPQHF. The chain joins TRBV20-1 to TRBJ1-5; the D call of TRBD1 rests on TCRdb alone, since no DNA is present to check it. CDR1 and CDR2 from the germline V gene are DFQATT and SNEGSKA (reference sequence). This CDR3 has 14 amino acids.

V and J are TRBV5-1 and TRBJ2-2. CDR3 size: 16 residues. The V gene's germline CDR1 is SGHRS and CDR2 YFSETQ. The CDR3 loop is CASSLDGASNTGELFF.

The chain combines TRBV5-6 with TRBJ2-5; TCRdb names TRBD2, which stays unverified in the absence of DNA. The germline CDR1 and CDR2 sequences are SGHDT and YYEEEE. This CDR3 region has 14 residues. The CDR3 protein is CASSLVKGSETQYF.

This CDR3 is CASSPPGQGQETQYF. The chain couples TRBV18 to TRBJ2-5; without DNA, the TCRdb call of TRBD1 cannot be checked. Germline assignment: CDR1 KGHSH and CDR2 LQKENI. The CDR3 spans 15 residues.

The chain recombines TRBV6-5 with TRBJ1-2; TCRdb reports TRBD1, a call that lacks DNA to check it against. The CDR3 contains 13 residues. Per the germline V gene, CDR1 is MNHEY and CDR2 is SVGAGI. CDR3 sequence: CASKAQGDYGYTF.

The gene calls are TRBV14 and TRBJ1-3. The germline gives CDR1 SGHDN, CDR2 FVKESK. The CDR3 is 16 residues long. The CDR3 sequence: CASRNSVSGSGNTIYF.

This rearrangement joins TRBV10-3 to TRBJ2-7; TCRdb's D gene call, TRBD2, goes unchecked for lack of DNA. The V gene's germline CDR1 is ENHRY and CDR2 SYGVKD. The CDR3 runs 14 residues. This CDR3 reads CAIRKTSGSYEQYF.

The genes are TRBV3-1 and TRBJ2-1; TCRdb names TRBD1, which stays unverified in the absence of DNA. The CDR3 has 16 amino acids. From germline, CDR1 is LGHDT and CDR2 YNNKEL (reference sequence). The CDR3 loop is CASSAQGLTITNEQFF.

The chain is built from TRBV28 and TRBJ1-4; checking the TCRdb D call of TRBD1 is not possible without DNA. Germline CDR1 reads MDHEN; CDR2 reads SYDVKM. The CDR3 contains 15 residues. Here the CDR3 reads CASSRPGGVAGKLFF.

The chain recombines TRBV28 with TRBJ2-5; lacking DNA, the TRBD2 call made by TCRdb goes unchecked. The CDR3 loop spans 15 amino acids. From germline, CDR1 is MDHEN and CDR2 SYDVKM. CDR3: CASSLPSGSEETQYF.

This rearrangement joins TRBV7-2 to TRBJ2-7; TCRdb picks TRBD1, but there is no DNA to check that call. CDR3 size: 14 residues. Germline values: CDR1 SGHTA, CDR2 FQGNSA. This CDR3 reads CASSFSGGADEQYF.

The V gene is TRBV7-8, the J gene TRBJ2-1; TCRdb outputs TRBD1, but without DNA this stays unchecked. This CDR3 is 14 amino acids long. The germline CDR1 and CDR2 sequences are SGHVS and FQNEAQ. CDR3 protein: CASSFGQGGYEQFF.

The chain uses TRBV6-2 or TRBV6-3 and TRBJ2-2; the D call from TCRdb, TRBD2, cannot be confirmed without DNA. The length of the CDR3 is 20 residues. The germline V gene encodes CDR1 MNHEY and CDR2 SVGEGT. CDR3 residues: CASSYSGLAGGGWNTGELFF.

The CDR3 protein is CSVELGHRGAIQYF. The J gene is TRBJ2-4, the V gene TRBV29-1; checking the TCRdb D call of TRBD1 is not possible without DNA. Germline V gene lookup returns CDR1 SQVTM and CDR2 ANQGSEA. The CDR3 consists of 14 residues.

This sequence joins TRBV6-5 and TRBJ2-7; absent DNA, TCRdb's TRBD2 call cannot be checked. From germline, CDR1 is MNHEY and CDR2 SVGAGI. The CDR3 contains 18 residues. CDR3 protein: CASSYFPVGTRKAHEQYF.

The chain combines TRBV4-1 with TRBJ2-1; TCRdb selects TRBD2, and the lack of DNA leaves this call unchecked. This CDR3 contains 15 residues. Germline CDR1 MGHRA, CDR2 YSYEKL. The CDR3 loop reads CASSPGRGGGDEQFF.

The chain recombines TRBV15 with TRBJ2-3. CDR3 length: 14 amino acids. Germline V gene lookup returns CDR1 LNHNV and CDR2 YYDKDF (reference sequence). CDR3: CATSREQQSDTQYF.

The gene calls are TRBV10-3 and TRBJ2-3; the D call of TRBD2 rests on TCRdb alone, since no DNA is present to check it. Per the germline V gene, CDR1 is ENHRY and CDR2 is SYGVKD. The CDR3 runs 17 residues. The CDR3 loop reads CAISETGLAGATDTQYF.

This rearrangement joins TRBV7-9 to TRBJ1-1. In germline, CDR1 is SEHNR, CDR2 FQNEAQ (reference sequence). The CDR3 consists of 14 residues. This chain's CDR3 is CASSLHLGEGEAFF.

The V and J genes are TRBV5-6 and TRBJ2-2. Germline V gene data show CDR1 as SGHDT and CDR2 as YYEEEE. The CDR3 covers 12 residues. The CDR3 sequence is CASSLSIGELFF.

This chain connects TRBV9 to TRBJ1-4; lacking DNA, the TRBD1 call made by TCRdb goes unchecked. This CDR3 has 14 residues. Looked up from germline, CDR1 is SGDLS and CDR2 is YYNGEE. The chain's CDR3 is CASSAIPGSAKLFF.